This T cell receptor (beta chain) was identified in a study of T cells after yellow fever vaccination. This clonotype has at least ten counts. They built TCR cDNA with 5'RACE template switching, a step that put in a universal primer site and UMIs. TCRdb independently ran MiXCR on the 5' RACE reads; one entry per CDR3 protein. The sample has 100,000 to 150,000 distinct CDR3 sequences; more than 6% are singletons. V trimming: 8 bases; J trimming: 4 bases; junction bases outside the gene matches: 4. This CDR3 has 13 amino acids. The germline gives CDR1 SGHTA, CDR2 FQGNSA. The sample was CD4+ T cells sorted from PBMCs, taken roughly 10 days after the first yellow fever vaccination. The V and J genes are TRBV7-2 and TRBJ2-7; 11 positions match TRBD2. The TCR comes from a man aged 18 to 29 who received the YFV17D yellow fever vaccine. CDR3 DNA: TGTGCCAGCGGGCTAGCGGGGGGATACGAGCAGTACGTC. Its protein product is CASGLAGGYEQYV.